This T cell receptor beta chain was observed in a study of blood T cells in healthy people across ages. General study findings and limits: Both higher diversity and more naive CD4+ cells marked long-lived donors when set against aged donors.

As for this clonotype: Its antigen is unidentified.

A J-beta primer mix and a sample-barcoded 5' primer were used in a second PCR of about 7 to 12 cycles. TCRdb ran MiXCR on the 5' RACE reads and lists one entry per CDR3 protein. The profile covers about 1,400,000 distinct CDR3 sequences, with almost 60% appearing a single time and roughly 6.3% taken by the ten largest. Germline assignment: CDR1 MGHRA and CDR2 YSYEKL. After removal of 5 bases from V and 8 bases from J, the junction contained 8 bases not matched to a gene. The CDR3 contains 14 residues. Extraction yielded at least 6 micrograms of total RNA per sample. The receptor was derived from a man in his late teens or twenties in good health. The chain has TRBV4-1 and TRBJ2-1; 8 bases fit TRBD1. Material: blood. CDR3 sequence (DNA): TGCGCCAGCAGCGAAGGACAGGGTCTCGATGAGCAGTTCTTC. It is translated as CASSEGQGLDEQFF.